This record concerns one T cell receptor beta chain sequence. The antigen is unknown. The record originates from a study of T cell repertoires in cytomegalovirus infection. About the study: Both CMV infection and a matching HLA type were indicated by public TCR beta signatures. Study findings and constraints: Public TCR beta family frequency separated CMV-and-HLA carriers, including in an independent cohort. Dominant in the ex vivo response were TCR beta clonotypes restricted by HLA-C and specific for CMV.

One entry per CDR3 protein, called by TCRdb with MiXCR from the reads. The data show nearly 550,000 distinct CDR3 sequences, with approximately 15% seen just once and approximately 24% held by the top ten. V lost 4 bases and J 0 bases, leaving 13 bases between the germline ends. From germline, CDR1 is LNHDA and CDR2 SQIVND (reference sequence). This CDR3 comprises 15 residues. The source of this sequence is a human donor in good health (CMV status not recorded). Some clones in this sample may be carry-over from other donors' samples. Sequenced input: CD8+ T cells from PBMCs. This chain joins TRBV19 and TRBJ2-7, with D possibly matching TRBD1 (6 bases). This CDR3 reads CASSTSQGYSYEQYF. The CDR3 coding sequence is TGTGCCAGTAGTACGTCACAGGGTTACTCCTACGAGCAGTACTTC.